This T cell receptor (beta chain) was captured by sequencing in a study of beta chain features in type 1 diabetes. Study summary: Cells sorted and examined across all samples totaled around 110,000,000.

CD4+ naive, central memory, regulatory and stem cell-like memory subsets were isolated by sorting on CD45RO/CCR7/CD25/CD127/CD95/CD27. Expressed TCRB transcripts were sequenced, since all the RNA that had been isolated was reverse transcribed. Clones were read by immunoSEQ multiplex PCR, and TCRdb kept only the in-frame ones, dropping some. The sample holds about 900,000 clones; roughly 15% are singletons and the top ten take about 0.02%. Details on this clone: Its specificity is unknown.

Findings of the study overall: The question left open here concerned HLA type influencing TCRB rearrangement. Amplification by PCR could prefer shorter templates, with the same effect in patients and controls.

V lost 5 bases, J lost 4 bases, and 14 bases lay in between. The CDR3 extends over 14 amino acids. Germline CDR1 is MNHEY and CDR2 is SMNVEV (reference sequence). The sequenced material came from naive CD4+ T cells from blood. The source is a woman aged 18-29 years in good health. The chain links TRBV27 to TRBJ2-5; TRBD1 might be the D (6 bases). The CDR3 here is CASSLGGHRETQYF. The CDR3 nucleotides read TGTGCCAGCAGTCTAGGGGGACATCGAGAGACCCAGTACTTC.